The following is a TCR beta chain sequence with its context. What it binds is not known. Trimming stripped 6 bases from V and 8 bases from J, with 11 bases between. There are 12 residues in the CDR3. Looked up from germline, CDR1 is LNHDA and CDR2 is SQIVND (reference sequence). The data were obtained in a study of T cell responses to AZD1222 COVID-19 vaccine. Study conclusions and caveats: Two doses of AZD1222 preceded a rise in Spike-specific TCR breadth and depth. Repertoire samples came only from after the peak T cell response. White British ancestry dominated among donors, who included more females, and clonal diversity was possibly underestimated. Among vaccine-associated CD4 TCRs, coverage spanned spike, with dominance at 160-218 and 743-854.

The assay was immunoSEQ multiplex PCR, and TCRdb's table has in-frame clones only and misses some. This sample has roughly 80,000 clones, with about 91% found just once. This specimen was peripheral blood, taken on day 0 of AZD1222 vaccination. This TCR came from an adult in good health. The rearrangement joins TRBV19 to TRBJ2-1; tentative D call: TRBD2 (5 bases). DNA of the CDR3: TGTGCCAGTAGCACTTCGCGGGATGAGCAGTTCTTC. Translation gives CASSTSRDEQFF. The full variable domain, with the rest looked up from reference TRBV19 and TRBJ2-1, is DGGITQSPKYLFRKEGQNVTLSCEQNLNHDAMYWYRQDPGQGLRLIYYSQIVNDFQKGDIAEGYSVSREKKESFPLTVTSAQKNPTAFYLCASSTSRDEQFFGPGTRLTVL.